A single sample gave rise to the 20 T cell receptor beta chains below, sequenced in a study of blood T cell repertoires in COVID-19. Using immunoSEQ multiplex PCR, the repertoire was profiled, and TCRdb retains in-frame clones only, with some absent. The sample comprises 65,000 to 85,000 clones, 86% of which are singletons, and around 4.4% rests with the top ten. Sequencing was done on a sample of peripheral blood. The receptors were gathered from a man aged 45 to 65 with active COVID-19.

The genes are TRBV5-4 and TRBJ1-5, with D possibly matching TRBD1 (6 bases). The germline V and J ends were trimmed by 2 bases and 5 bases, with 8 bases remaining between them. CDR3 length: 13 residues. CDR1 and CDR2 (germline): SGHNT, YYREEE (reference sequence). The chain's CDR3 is CASSFKGDQPQHF. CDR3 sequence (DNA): TGTGCCAGCAGCTTCAAGGGGGATCAGCCCCAGCATTTT.

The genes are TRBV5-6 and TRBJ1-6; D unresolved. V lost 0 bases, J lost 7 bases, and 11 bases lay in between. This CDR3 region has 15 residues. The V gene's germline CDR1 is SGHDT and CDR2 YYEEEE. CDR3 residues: CASSLGQVSNSPLHF. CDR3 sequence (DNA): TGTGCCAGCAGCTTGGGGCAGGTGAGCAATTCACCCCTCCACTTT.

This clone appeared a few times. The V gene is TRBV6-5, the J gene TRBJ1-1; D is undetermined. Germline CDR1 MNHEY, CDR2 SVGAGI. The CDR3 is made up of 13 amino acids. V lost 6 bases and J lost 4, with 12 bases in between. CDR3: CASSRFLSTEAFF. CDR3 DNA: TGTGCCAGCAGCCGGTTCTTGAGCACTGAAGCTTTCTTT.

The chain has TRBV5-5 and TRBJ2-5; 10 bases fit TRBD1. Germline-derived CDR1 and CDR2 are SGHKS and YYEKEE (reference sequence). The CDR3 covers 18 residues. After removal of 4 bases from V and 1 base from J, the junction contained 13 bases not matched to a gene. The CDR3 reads CASSARDVGTGVQETQYF. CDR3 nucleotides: TGTGCCAGCAGCGCCCGGGACGTAGGGACAGGGGTCCAAGAGACCCAGTACTTC.

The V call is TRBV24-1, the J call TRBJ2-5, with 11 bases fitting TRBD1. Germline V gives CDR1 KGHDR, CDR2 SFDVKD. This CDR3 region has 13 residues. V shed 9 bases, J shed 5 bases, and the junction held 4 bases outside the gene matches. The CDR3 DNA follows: TGTGCCACCGGACAGGGGGCTAGGGAGACCCAGTACTTC. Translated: CATGQGARETQYF.

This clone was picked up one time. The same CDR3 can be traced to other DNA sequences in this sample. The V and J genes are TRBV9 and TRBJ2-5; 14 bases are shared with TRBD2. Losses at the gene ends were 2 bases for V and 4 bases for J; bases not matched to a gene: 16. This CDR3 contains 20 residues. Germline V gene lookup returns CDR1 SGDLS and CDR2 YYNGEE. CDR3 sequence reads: CASSVGPGTSGSRIGETQYF. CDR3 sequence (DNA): TGTGCCAGCAGCGTTGGGCCCGGGACTAGCGGGAGTCGGATAGGAGAGACCCAGTACTTC.

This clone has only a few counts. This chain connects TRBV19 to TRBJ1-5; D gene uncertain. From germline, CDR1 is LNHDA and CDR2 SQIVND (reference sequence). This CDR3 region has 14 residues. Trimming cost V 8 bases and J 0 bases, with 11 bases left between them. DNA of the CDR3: TGTGCCAGTGGAGAGGAACATAGCAATCAGCCCCAGCATTTT. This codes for CASGEEHSNQPQHF.

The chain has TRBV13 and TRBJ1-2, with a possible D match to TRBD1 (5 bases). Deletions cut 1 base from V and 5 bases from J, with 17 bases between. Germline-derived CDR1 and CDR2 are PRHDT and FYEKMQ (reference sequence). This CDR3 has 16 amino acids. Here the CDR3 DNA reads TGTGCCAGCAGCTTAGCTTCATATCAGGGATCTTATGGCTACACCTTC. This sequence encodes CASSLASYQGSYGYTF.

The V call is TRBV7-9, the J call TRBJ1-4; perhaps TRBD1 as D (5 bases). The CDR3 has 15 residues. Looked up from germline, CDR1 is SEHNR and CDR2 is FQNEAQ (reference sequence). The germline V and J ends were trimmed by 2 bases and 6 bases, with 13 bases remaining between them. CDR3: CASSLSQGGDEKLFF. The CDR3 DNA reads TGTGCCAGCAGCTTATCCCAGGGTGGGGATGAAAAACTGTTTTTT.

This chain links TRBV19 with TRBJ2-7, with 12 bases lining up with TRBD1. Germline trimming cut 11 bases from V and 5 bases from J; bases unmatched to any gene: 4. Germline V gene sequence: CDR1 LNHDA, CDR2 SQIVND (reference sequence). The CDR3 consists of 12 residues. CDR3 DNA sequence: TGTGCCTGGGGGACAGGGGGCGACGAGCAGTACTTC. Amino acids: CAWGTGGDEQYF.

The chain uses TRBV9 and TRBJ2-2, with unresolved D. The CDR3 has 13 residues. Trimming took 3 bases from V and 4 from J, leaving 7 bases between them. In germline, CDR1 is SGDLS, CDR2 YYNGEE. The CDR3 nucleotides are TGTGCCAGCAGCGGCGCTGGCACCGGGGAGCTGTTTTTT. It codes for CASSGAGTGELFF.

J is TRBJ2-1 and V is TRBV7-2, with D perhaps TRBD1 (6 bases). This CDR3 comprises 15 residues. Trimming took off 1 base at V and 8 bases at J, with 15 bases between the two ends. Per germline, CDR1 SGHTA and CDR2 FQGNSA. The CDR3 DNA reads TGTGCCAGCAGCTTAGAGCAGGGGAGTAGGTATGAGCAGTTCTTC. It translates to CASSLEQGSRYEQFF.

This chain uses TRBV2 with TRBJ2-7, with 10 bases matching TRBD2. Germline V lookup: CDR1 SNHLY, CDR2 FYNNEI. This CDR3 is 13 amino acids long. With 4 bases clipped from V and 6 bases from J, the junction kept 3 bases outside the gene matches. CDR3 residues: CASSASGGREQYF. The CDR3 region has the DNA TGTGCCAGCAGTGCTAGCGGGGGCCGCGAGCAGTACTTC.

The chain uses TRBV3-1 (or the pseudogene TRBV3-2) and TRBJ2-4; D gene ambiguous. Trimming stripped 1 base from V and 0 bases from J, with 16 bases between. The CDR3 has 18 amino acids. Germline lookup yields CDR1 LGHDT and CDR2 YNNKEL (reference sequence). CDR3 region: CASSQVGGQVLAKNIQYF. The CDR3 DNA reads TGTGCCAGCAGCCAAGTTGGTGGGCAGGTGCTAGCCAAAAACATTCAGTACTTC.

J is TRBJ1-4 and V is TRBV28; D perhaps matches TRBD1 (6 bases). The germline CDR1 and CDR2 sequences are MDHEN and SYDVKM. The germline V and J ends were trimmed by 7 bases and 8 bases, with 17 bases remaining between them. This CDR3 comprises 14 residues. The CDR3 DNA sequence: TGTGCCAGCATTGATACTAGGACAGCAGAAAAACTGTTTTTT. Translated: CASIDTRTAEKLFF.

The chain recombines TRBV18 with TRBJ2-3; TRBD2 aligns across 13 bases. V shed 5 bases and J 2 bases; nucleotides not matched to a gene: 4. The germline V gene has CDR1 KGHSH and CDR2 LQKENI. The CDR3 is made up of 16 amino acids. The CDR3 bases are TGTGCCAGCTCATCGACTAGCGGGGGGCTCACAGATACGCAGTATTTT. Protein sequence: CASSSTSGGLTDTQYF.

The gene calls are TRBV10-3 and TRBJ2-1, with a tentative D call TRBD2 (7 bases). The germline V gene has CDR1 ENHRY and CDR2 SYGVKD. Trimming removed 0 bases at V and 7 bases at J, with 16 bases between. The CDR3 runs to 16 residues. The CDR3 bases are TGTGCCATCAGTGAGTCGGGAGGGGGGACTTGGAATGAGCAGTTCTTC. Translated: CAISESGGGTWNEQFF.

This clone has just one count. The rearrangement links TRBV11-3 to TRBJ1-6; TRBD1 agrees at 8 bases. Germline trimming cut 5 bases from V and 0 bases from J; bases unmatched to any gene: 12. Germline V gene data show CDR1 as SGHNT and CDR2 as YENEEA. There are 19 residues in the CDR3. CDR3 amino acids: CASSRTGLGFGSYNSPLHF. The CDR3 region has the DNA TGTGCCAGCAGCCGGACAGGGTTAGGCTTTGGCTCCTATAATTCACCCCTCCACTTT.

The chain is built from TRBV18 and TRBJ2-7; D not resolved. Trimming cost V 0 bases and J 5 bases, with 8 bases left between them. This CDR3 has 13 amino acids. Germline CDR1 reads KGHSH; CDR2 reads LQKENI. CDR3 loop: CASSPPGLDEQYF. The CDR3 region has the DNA TGTGCCAGCTCACCACCCGGTCTCGACGAGCAGTACTTC.

The CDR3: CASQRQVSGANVLTF. The DNA of the CDR3 is TGTGCCAGTCAAAGACAGGTCTCTGGGGCCAACGTCCTGACTTTC. The V and J genes are TRBV19 and TRBJ2-6; possible D gene TRBD1, 6 bases. Looked up from germline, CDR1 is LNHDA and CDR2 is SQIVND (reference sequence). Trimming removed 8 bases from V and 0 bases from J, with 11 bases in between. This CDR3 is built from 15 residues.